The 25 T cell receptor beta chains below were found in one sample sequenced in a study of T cells after yellow fever vaccination. Using its own MiXCR run on the 5' RACE reads, TCRdb lists one record per CDR3 protein. The sample carries over 250,000 distinct CDR3 sequences, over 4% recorded once. Sample: PBMCs, taken 5 days after the yellow fever booster vaccination. Every receptor here comes from a man aged 18 to 30 who received the YFV17D yellow fever vaccine.

The V and J genes are TRBV3-1 and TRBJ1-5; 7 nucleotides align to TRBD1. Per the germline V gene, CDR1 is LGHDT and CDR2 is YNNKEL (reference sequence). The CDR3 runs 16 residues. V shed 1 base, J shed 6 bases, and the junction held 9 bases outside the gene matches. The CDR3 protein is CASSQAFGRGPQPQHF. The CDR3 nucleotides are TGTGCCAGCAGCCAAGCCTTTGGGAGGGGGCCTCAGCCCCAGCATTTT. Full variable domain (outside the CDR3, taken from reference TRBV3-1 and TRBJ1-5): DTAVSQTPKYLVTQMGNDKSIKCEQNLGHDTMYWYKQDSKKFLKIMFSYNNKELIINETVPNRFSPKSPDKAHLNLHINSLELGDSAVYFCASSQAFGRGPQPQHFGDGTRLSIL.

The V and J genes are TRBV12-3 or TRBV12-4 and TRBJ1-4; unclear D gene. V lost 6 bases and J lost 1, with 12 bases in between. This CDR3 has 15 amino acids. In DNA, the CDR3 is TGTGCCAGCAGGTCCATCAGGCGAACTAATGAAAAACTGTTTTTT. It translates to CASRSIRRTNEKLFF.

This clonotype was recorded many times. This chain connects TRBV7-9 to TRBJ1-1; TRBD1 might be the D (5 bases). Deletions cut 5 bases from V and 0 bases from J, with 10 bases between. The V gene's germline CDR1 is SEHNR and CDR2 FQNEAQ (reference sequence). The CDR3 has 14 amino acids. CDR3 sequence (DNA): TGTGCCAGCAGCCCGACAGCGATGAACACTGAAGCTTTCTTT. Encoded protein: CASSPTAMNTEAFF. Supplemented by reference TRBV7-9 and TRBJ1-1, the full variable domain reads DTGVSQNPRHKITKRGQNVTFRCDPISEHNRLYWYRQTLGQGPEFLTYFQNEAQLEKSRLLSDRFSAERPKGSFSTLEIQRTEQGDSAMYLCASSPTAMNTEAFFGQGTRLTVV.

The rearrangement links TRBV29-1 to TRBJ2-1, with 9 positions matching TRBD1. This CDR3 comprises 14 residues. Germline CDR1 is SQVTM and CDR2 is ANQGSEA. Trimming took 5 bases from V and 4 from J; bases not matched to a gene: 6. The chain's CDR3 is CSVRTGGFYNEQFF. In DNA form, the CDR3 reads TGCAGCGTTCGAACAGGGGGCTTTTACAATGAGCAGTTCTTC.

The table lists this clonotype with a few counts. The J gene is TRBJ1-1, the V gene TRBV12-3 or TRBV12-4, with TRBD1 identical over 10 bases. The CDR3 runs to 14 residues. The ends lost 4 bases at V and 5 bases at J; junction bases unmatched: 4. The CDR3 loop is CASSSPGQGTEAFF. CDR3 bases: TGTGCCAGCAGTTCCCCGGGACAGGGGACTGAAGCTTTCTTT.

The table lists this clonotype with a few counts. This sequence joins TRBV28 and TRBJ2-3; 7 bases map to TRBD1. The CDR3 is 17 amino acids. Germline V gene sequence: CDR1 MDHEN, CDR2 SYDVKM. The J segment lost 2 bases and the V segment lost 2 bases, leaving 10 bases of the junction unmatched. CDR3 amino acids: CASSLRRDSQFTDTQYF. CDR3 sequence (DNA): TGTGCCAGCAGTTTACGCCGGGACAGTCAATTCACAGATACGCAGTATTTT.

The table lists this clonotype with many counts. J is TRBJ2-1 and V is TRBV27, with 11 bases identical to TRBD1. From germline, CDR1 is MNHEY and CDR2 SMNVEV (reference sequence). The CDR3 extends over 15 amino acids. After removal of 10 bases from V and 5 bases from J, the junction contained 10 bases not matched to a gene. The CDR3 nucleotides read TGTGCCACAGGGGTGGGGGGACAGGGGGACAATGAGCAGTTCTTC. This codes for CATGVGGQGDNEQFF.

Ten or more counts support this clonotype. The gene calls are TRBV27 and TRBJ2-5, with TRBD1 matching 7 bases. Trimming removed 5 bases from V and 5 bases from J; junction bases left unmatched: 14. CDR1 and CDR2 from the germline V gene are MNHEY and SMNVEV (reference sequence). The length of the CDR3 is 16 residues. The CDR3 DNA reads TGTGCCAGCAGTAGCGTCGGACAGGCTGGGTGGGAGACCCAGTACTTC. Its translation: CASSSVGQAGWETQYF.

This clonotype was seen more than once but under ten times. The rearrangement uses TRBV30 and TRBJ2-1; possibly TRBD2 for D (6 bases). The V end was cut by 2 bases, the J end by 7 bases, with 9 bases between. Germline CDR1 is GTSNPN and CDR2 is SVGIG (reference sequence). The CDR3 loop spans 12 amino acids. In nucleotides, the CDR3 is TGTGCCTGGAGTCTTGGGGGGAATGAGCAGTTCTTC. Amino acid sequence: CAWSLGGNEQFF.

The chain joins TRBV6-6 to TRBJ1-1, with D perhaps matching TRBD1 (6 bases). The CDR3 contains 15 residues. V was shortened by 3 bases and J by 7 bases, with 18 bases between the two germline ends. CDR1 and CDR2 (germline): MNHNY, SVGAGI (reference sequence). CDR3 amino acids: CASSYRGPRGNEAFF. In nucleotides, the CDR3 is TGTGCCAGCAGTTATCGGGGGCCACGGGGGAATGAAGCTTTCTTT.

This clonotype was counted between two and nine times. As DNA, the CDR3 is TGTGCCACCAGTGATTCCGGACAGCGCCTTAGCAATCAGCCCCAGCATTTT. Its translation: CATSDSGQRLSNQPQHF. The chain couples TRBV24-1 to TRBJ1-5; possibly TRBD1 for D (6 bases). The germline CDR1 and CDR2 sequences are KGHDR and SFDVKD. V was cut by 2 bases and J by 0 bases, with 13 bases left in between. The CDR3 spans 17 residues.

This sequence joins TRBV19 and TRBJ2-6; 10 bases fit TRBD1. Germline V gene lookup returns CDR1 LNHDA and CDR2 SQIVND (reference sequence). V lost 6 bases to trimming and J lost 2 bases; unmatched junction nucleotides: 1. The CDR3 sequence is 15 residues long. The CDR3 bases are TGTGCCAGTAGGGACAGGGGGACTGGGGCCAACGTCCTGACTTTC. It specifies CASRDRGTGANVLTF.

The genes are TRBV6-2 or TRBV6-3 and TRBJ1-6, with 9 nucleotides matching TRBD1. This CDR3 has 16 residues. Germline V CDR1 and CDR2: MNHEY, SVGEGT. Trimming took 4 bases from V and 10 from J; bases not matched to a gene: 11. This CDR3 is CASSSLTGGLDSPLHF. The CDR3 DNA reads TGTGCCAGCAGTTCCCTAACAGGGGGCTTGGACTCACCCCTCCACTTT.

The rearrangement links TRBV7-2 to TRBJ1-2; D uncertain. Germline assignment: CDR1 SGHTA and CDR2 FQGNSA. CDR3 size: 15 residues. V lost 6 bases and J lost 4, with 18 bases in between. CDR3 region: CASSPIISESYGYTF. The DNA for the CDR3 is TGTGCCAGCAGTCCCATCATATCGGAATCCTATGGCTACACCTTC.

The chain uses TRBV5-1 and TRBJ1-2; TRBD1 might be the D (5 bases). Germline CDR1 reads SGHRS; CDR2 reads YFSETQ. V was pared by 5 bases and J by 3 bases, with 14 bases between. This CDR3 spans 14 amino acids. The DNA of the CDR3 is TGCGCCAGCAGTCACCGGGACCGCGACTATGGCTACACCTTC. The encoded protein is CASSHRDRDYGYTF.

This clonotype was picked up a small number of times. This chain joins TRBV7-2 and TRBJ2-7; D is unclear. This CDR3 region has 14 residues. Trimming shortened V by 5 bases and J by 0 bases, and 11 bases separated the two germline ends. Germline V CDR1 and CDR2: SGHTA, FQGNSA. Here the CDR3 reads CASSPSWGSYEQYF. In DNA, the CDR3 is TGTGCCAGCAGCCCGAGTTGGGGCTCCTACGAGCAGTACTTC.

This clonotype was seen a few times. The genes are TRBV19 and TRBJ2-7; D may be TRBD1 (5 bases). Looked up from germline, CDR1 is LNHDA and CDR2 is SQIVND (reference sequence). Trimming cost V 3 bases and J 6 bases, with 15 bases left between them. The CDR3 is made up of 14 amino acids. CDR3: CASSIRPLDSEQYF. CDR3 DNA: TGTGCCAGTAGTATTCGCCCACTTGACAGCGAGCAGTACTTC.

This clonotype was observed a few times. V usage is TRBV5-1 and J usage is TRBJ1-3, with 8 bases that match TRBD1. The CDR3 loop spans 15 amino acids. Trimming removed 2 bases from V and 4 bases from J; junction bases left unmatched: 5. Germline V CDR1 and CDR2: SGHRS, YFSETQ. DNA of the CDR3: TGCGCCAGCAGCTTTCAGGGGGCGAACGGAAACACCATATATTTT. It encodes CASSFQGANGNTIYF.

This clonotype was seen more than once but under ten times. This sequence joins TRBV5-1 and TRBJ1-3, with D possibly TRBD1 on 5 matching bases. This CDR3 is 14 amino acids long. Germline lookup yields CDR1 SGHRS and CDR2 YFSETQ. The V gene lost 4 bases and the J gene lost 4 bases, with 12 bases spanning the gap. The CDR3, as DNA: TGCGCCAGCAGCATCCAGGGTACCGGAAACACCATATATTTT. Translated, it gives CASSIQGTGNTIYF.

The sample holds many counts of this clonotype. This chain uses TRBV7-2 with TRBJ2-2, with 7 bases that match TRBD1. Germline V gene lookup returns CDR1 SGHTA and CDR2 FQGNSA. The CDR3 length is 15 residues. With 5 bases clipped from V and 6 bases from J, the junction kept 9 bases outside the gene matches. The CDR3 loop reads CASSLGQAVPGELFF. The CDR3 region has the DNA TGTGCCAGCAGCCTTGGACAGGCAGTGCCCGGGGAGCTGTTTTTT.

Comments on this clonotype: This may arise from a read error, as a much more abundant clone is one base away. This chain links TRBV7-8 with TRBJ2-5, with D possibly matching TRBD2 (5 bases). Trimming removed 4 bases at V and 5 bases at J, with 17 bases between. The CDR3 loop spans 15 amino acids. Per the germline V gene, CDR1 is SGHVS and CDR2 is FQNEAQ. CDR3 in amino acids: CASSSREGLHETQYF. In DNA form, the CDR3 reads TGTGCCAGCAGCTCCCGTGAGGGCCTACACGAGACCCAGTACTTC.

J is TRBJ2-2 and V is TRBV24-1; a weak D match, TRBD1 (6 bases). Per germline, CDR1 KGHDR and CDR2 SFDVKD. The germline V and J ends were trimmed by 3 bases and 6 bases, with 19 bases remaining between them. This CDR3 comprises 17 residues. The CDR3 DNA follows: TGTGCCACCAGTGATCTGGGACATTCTACCGGGGCCGGGGAGCTGTTTTTT. Translating it yields CATSDLGHSTGAGELFF.

This clonotype was seen a few times. The gene calls are TRBV6-5 and TRBJ2-5; D is possibly TRBD2 (5 bases). In germline, CDR1 is MNHEY, CDR2 SVGAGI. The CDR3 covers 16 residues. V lost 0 bases, J lost 4 bases, and 15 bases lay in between. The CDR3 sequence: CASSYSPPGKGETQYF. CDR3 bases: TGTGCCAGCAGTTACTCACCTCCGGGAAAGGGAGAGACCCAGTACTTC.

This clonotype was observed a few times. The chain employs TRBV20-1 and TRBJ2-2; D is uncertain. Germline V CDR1 and CDR2: DFQATT, SNEGSKA (reference sequence). The CDR3 runs 13 residues. Trimming took off 2 bases at V and 4 bases at J, with 8 bases between the two ends. The CDR3 DNA reads as TGCAGTGCTAGATCGGGTTCCACCGGGGAGCTGTTTTTT. It encodes CSARSGSTGELFF.

The chain joins TRBV4-1 to TRBJ2-5, with 11 bases matching TRBD1. The CDR3 contains 15 residues. Germline CDR1 MGHRA, CDR2 YSYEKL. Losses at the gene ends were 6 bases for V and 3 bases for J; bases not matched to a gene: 6. The CDR3 sequence is CASRSRDRGEETQYF. DNA of the CDR3: TGCGCCAGCAGATCTCGGGACAGGGGGGAAGAGACCCAGTACTTC.